These 6 T cell receptor beta chains share one sample of origin, sequenced in a study of blood T cell repertoires in COVID-19. Profiling relied on immunoSEQ multiplex PCR, and the TCRdb table lists in-frame clones only, not all of them. The sample yields 350,000 to 450,000 clones, about 88% seen once. Sequenced material: peripheral blood. These receptors originate from a woman aged 60-70 years with COVID-19, enrolled during active disease.

The J gene is TRBJ1-6, the V gene TRBV5-1; 7 bases agree with TRBD1. V gave up 2 bases and J gave up 5 bases; unmatched junction bases: 7. Germline CDR1 reads SGHRS; CDR2 reads YFSETQ. The CDR3 consists of 16 residues. DNA of the CDR3: TGCGCCAGCAGCTTTATGACCGGGACAGATAATTCACCCCTCCACTTT. Translation: CASSFMTGTDNSPLHF.

V is TRBV21-1 and J is TRBJ2-3; TRBD2 is the table's D call and was not checked against the DNA. TRBV21-1 represents a pseudogene. The CDR3 covers 23 residues. The CDR3, as DNA: TGTGCCAGCAGCAAGGAACCGGGACTAGCGGGGGGTAGTTCGTCCTTCGGCACAGATACGCAGTATTTT. This translates into CASSKEPGLAGGSSSFGTDTQYF.

V gene TRBV10-1 combines with J gene TRBJ1-4; no reliable D call. The CDR3 sequence is 13 residues long. Germline CDR1 and CDR2: WNHNN and SYGVQD (reference sequence). Trimming left V 0 bases short and J 8 bases short, with 7 bases between. The DNA for the CDR3 is TGCGCCAGCAGTGAGTCACCGGGGGAAAAACTGTTTTTT. Protein product: CASSESPGEKLFF.

The chain is built from TRBV27 and TRBJ1-2; D not certain. Trimming took off 6 bases at V and 1 base at J, with 9 bases between the two ends. The length of the CDR3 is 13 residues. Germline V gene data show CDR1 as MNHEY and CDR2 as SMNVEV (reference sequence). For the CDR3, the DNA is TGTGCCAGCAGGGGCAGAGATAACTATGGCTACACCTTC. Protein sequence: CASRGRDNYGYTF.

V and J are TRBV19 and TRBJ1-2, with TRBD1 identical over 9 bases. CDR3 length: 15 residues. V lost 7 bases and J lost 2; bases outside the gene matches: 8. The germline gives CDR1 LNHDA, CDR2 SQIVND (reference sequence). DNA of the CDR3: TGTGCCAGTATTTCTACCGGGACAGGGAACTATGGCTACACCTTC. Its protein product is CASISTGTGNYGYTF.

The chain recombines TRBV7-3 with TRBJ2-3; 8 bases map to TRBD2. The germline gives CDR1 SGHTA, CDR2 FQGTGA. The V gene end was trimmed by 2 bases and the J gene end by 2 bases; junction bases not matched to a gene: 3. This CDR3 is 15 amino acids long. CDR3 nucleotides: TGTGCCAGCAGCTTACGGGGGGGCGACACAGATACGCAGTATTTT. It yields the protein CASSLRGGDTDTQYF.